One and the same sample provided the 8 T cell receptor beta chains below, sequenced in a study of post-analysis software for immune sequencing data. Whole-study findings and limits: Several TRBV segments (TRBV5-6, TRBV5-1 and TRBV20-1 among them) occurred more frequently in patients than in controls.

Antigens of these TCRs are unknown. cDNA libraries for TCR beta contained unique molecular identifiers. TCRdb reprocessed the PCR reads with MiXCR, giving one entry per CDR3 protein. The sample has fewer than 850,000 distinct CDR3 sequences, 25% to 30% seen once. Sequencing input: blood. Every receptor here comes from a girl aged 5-17 years with multiple sclerosis.

CDR3 coding DNA: TGTGCCACCGGACGGGGCCGTAGCACAGATACGCAGTATTTT. This translates into CATGRGRSTDTQYF. The chain combines TRBV6-5 with TRBJ2-3; D might be TRBD1 or TRBD2, each matching 5 bases. Per germline, CDR1 MNHEY and CDR2 SVGAGI. The V gene lost 10 bases and the J gene lost 0 bases, with 14 bases spanning the gap. This CDR3 is 14 amino acids long.

CDR3: CSANPTSYNEQFF. The CDR3 region has the DNA TGCAGTGCTAACCCAACCTCCTACAATGAGCAGTTCTTC. The genes are TRBV20-1 and TRBJ2-1; D is unresolved. V gave up 4 bases and J gave up 0 bases, with 7 bases separating them. CDR3 length: 13 amino acids. Per the germline V gene, CDR1 is DFQATT and CDR2 is SNEGSKA (reference sequence).

The chain links TRBV11-2 to TRBJ2-7, with a possible D match to TRBD2 (6 bases). Trimming took off 6 bases at V and 1 base at J, with 13 bases between the two ends. Germline values: CDR1 SGHAT, CDR2 FQNNGV. The CDR3 sequence is 14 residues long. CDR3 protein: CASRGGGVSYEQYF. The CDR3, as DNA: TGTGCCAGCAGGGGAGGAGGAGTTTCCTACGAGCAGTACTTC.

The CDR3 spells CASSLQDPEQYF. The CDR3 nucleotides are TGTGCCAGCAGCCTCCAGGATCCCGAGCAGTACTTC. The V gene is TRBV28, the J gene TRBJ2-7, with D hard to call. V lost 6 bases and J 6 bases, leaving 12 bases between the germline ends. Germline CDR1 MDHEN, CDR2 SYDVKM. The CDR3 runs 12 residues.

This chain joins TRBV20-1 and TRBJ1-1; the match to TRBD1 covers 9 bases. Per the germline V gene, CDR1 is DFQATT and CDR2 is SNEGSKA (reference sequence). Trimming took 8 bases from V and 4 from J; bases not matched to a gene: 14. This CDR3 is 15 amino acids long. DNA of the CDR3: TGCAGTTACCAAGGTTACGGACAGGGGTCCACTGAAGCTTTCTTT. This sequence encodes CSYQGYGQGSTEAFF.

A few counts support this clonotype. This sequence joins TRBV5-1 and TRBJ1-5, with D hard to call. Germline CDR1 SGHRS, CDR2 YFSETQ. Between the trimmed V and J ends, which lost 4 bases and 7 bases, there was a span of 18 bases. This CDR3 region has 15 residues. The CDR3 nucleotides read TGCGCCAGCAGCGTGTCGGACGGTCGGAGGCAGCCCCAGCATTTT. The encoded protein is CASSVSDGRRQPQHF.

V is TRBV7-9 and J is TRBJ2-1, with 7 bases identical to TRBD2. With 2 bases clipped from V and 0 bases from J, the junction kept 7 bases outside the gene matches. CDR3 size: 17 residues. Germline V gives CDR1 SEHNR, CDR2 FQNEAQ (reference sequence). The CDR3 DNA is TGTGCCAGCAGCTTACCCCTCGGCGGGAGCTCCTACAATGAGCAGTTCTTC. Protein product: CASSLPLGGSSYNEQFF. The entire variable domain, with the rest obtained from reference TRBV7-9 and TRBJ2-1, is as follows: DTGVSQNPRHKITKRGQNVTFRCDPISEHNRLYWYRQTLGQGPEFLTYFQNEAQLEKSRLLSDRFSAERPKGSFSTLEIQRTEQGDSAMYLCASSLPLGGSSYNEQFFGPGTRLTVL.

This chain joins TRBV4-3 and TRBJ2-3; 8 positions agree with TRBD2. CDR3 size: 17 residues. Germline-derived CDR1 and CDR2 are LGHNA and YSLEER. The V gene end was trimmed by 0 bases and the J gene end by 5 bases; junction bases not matched to a gene: 10. The CDR3 DNA follows: TGCGCCAGCAGCCAAGACGGGGGAGCGGGAGCGGAAGATACGCAGTATTTT. Its protein is CASSQDGGAGAEDTQYF.